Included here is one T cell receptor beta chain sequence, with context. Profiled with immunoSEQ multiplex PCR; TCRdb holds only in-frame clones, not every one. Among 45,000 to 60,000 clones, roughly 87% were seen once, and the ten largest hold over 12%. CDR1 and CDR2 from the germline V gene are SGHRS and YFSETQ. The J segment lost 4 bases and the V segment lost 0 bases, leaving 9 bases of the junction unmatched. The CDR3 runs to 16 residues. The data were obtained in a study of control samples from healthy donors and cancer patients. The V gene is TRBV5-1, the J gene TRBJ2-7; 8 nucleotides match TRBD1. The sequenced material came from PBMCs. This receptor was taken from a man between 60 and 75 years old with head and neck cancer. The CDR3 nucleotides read TGCGCCAGCAGCTTGGCGCCTACAGGGGGTCAGTACGAGCAGTACTTC. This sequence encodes CASSLAPTGGQYEQYF.